This T cell receptor beta chain was recorded in a study of T cells after yellow fever vaccination. Findings of the study overall: Boosting was followed by the reappearance of most primary-vaccination clones (about 96% CD4, about 88% CD8).

A note on this clonotype: The antigen remains undetermined.

The 5'RACE template-switching step produced TCR cDNA and added a universal primer site and UMIs. MiXCR, applied by TCRdb to the 5' RACE reads, yields one record per CDR3 protein. The table records 300,000 to 400,000 distinct CDR3 sequences, around 3.9% of them present only once. The specimen comprised PBMCs, sampled 5 days after the yellow fever booster vaccination. This receptor was taken from a man younger than 30 who received the YFV17D yellow fever vaccine.

CDR3 residues: CASSQDQGGARDETQYF. The CDR3 DNA follows: TGCGCCAGCAGCCAAGATCAGGGGGGGGCGCGGGACGAGACCCAGTACTTC. The chain carries TRBV4-1 and TRBJ2-5; D tentatively reads TRBD1 or TRBD2 (7 bases each). V was trimmed by 0 bases and J by 5 bases, leaving 19 bases between them. Germline values: CDR1 MGHRA, CDR2 YSYEKL. This CDR3 spans 17 amino acids.